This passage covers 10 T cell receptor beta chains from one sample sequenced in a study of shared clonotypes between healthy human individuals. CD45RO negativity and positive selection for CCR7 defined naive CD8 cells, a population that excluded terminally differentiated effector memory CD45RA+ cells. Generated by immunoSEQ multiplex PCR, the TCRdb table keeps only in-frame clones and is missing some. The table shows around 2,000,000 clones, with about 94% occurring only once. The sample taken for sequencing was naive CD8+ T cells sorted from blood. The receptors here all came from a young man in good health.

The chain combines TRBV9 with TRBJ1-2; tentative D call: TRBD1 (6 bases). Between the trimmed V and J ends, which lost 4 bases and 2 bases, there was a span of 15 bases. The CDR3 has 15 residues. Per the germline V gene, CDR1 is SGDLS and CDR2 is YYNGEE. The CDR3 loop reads CASSSTPGQNYGYTF. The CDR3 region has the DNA TGTGCCAGCAGCTCAACCCCCGGACAGAACTATGGCTACACCTTC.

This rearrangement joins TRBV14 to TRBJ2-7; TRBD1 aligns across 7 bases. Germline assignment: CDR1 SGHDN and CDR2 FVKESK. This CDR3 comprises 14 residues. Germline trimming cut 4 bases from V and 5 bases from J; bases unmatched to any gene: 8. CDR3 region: CASSPFLTGDEQYF. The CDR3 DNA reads TGTGCCAGCAGCCCCTTCCTCACAGGGGACGAGCAGTACTTC.

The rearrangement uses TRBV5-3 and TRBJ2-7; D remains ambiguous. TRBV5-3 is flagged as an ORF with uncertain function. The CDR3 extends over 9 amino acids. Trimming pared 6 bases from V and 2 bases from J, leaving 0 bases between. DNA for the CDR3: TGTGCCAGAACCTACGAGCAGTACTTC. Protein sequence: CARTYEQYF.

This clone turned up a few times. The CDR3 DNA is TGCGCCAGCAGCCAAGTTGGCTCGTCCTATGGCTACACCTTC. Encoded protein: CASSQVGSSYGYTF. The genes are TRBV4-1 and TRBJ1-2; D remains ambiguous. The CDR3 is 14 amino acids. Between the trimmed V and J ends, which lost 1 base and 4 bases, there was a span of 10 bases. The germline V gene encodes CDR1 MGHRA and CDR2 YSYEKL.

CDR3 sequence: CASSLVLASEFYNEQFF. The DNA for the CDR3 is TGTGCCAGCAGCTTAGTTCTGGCTAGCGAGTTCTACAATGAGCAGTTCTTC. The chain is built from TRBV7-9 and TRBJ2-1, with D possibly TRBD2 on 6 matching bases. This CDR3 has 17 amino acids. Deletions cut 1 base from V and 3 bases from J, with 16 bases between. The germline V gene has CDR1 SEHNR and CDR2 FQNEAQ (reference sequence).

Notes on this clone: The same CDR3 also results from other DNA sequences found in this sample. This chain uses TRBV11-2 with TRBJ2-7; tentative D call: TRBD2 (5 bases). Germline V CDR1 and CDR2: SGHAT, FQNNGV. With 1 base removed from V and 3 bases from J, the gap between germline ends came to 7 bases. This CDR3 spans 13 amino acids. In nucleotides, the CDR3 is TGTGCCAGCAGCTTAGCGGGAAACTACGAGCAGTACTTC. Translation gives CASSLAGNYEQYF. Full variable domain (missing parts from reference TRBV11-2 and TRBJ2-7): EAGVAQSPRYKIIEKRQSVAFWCNPISGHATLYWYQQILGQGPKLLIQFQNNGVVDDSQLPKDRFSAERLKGVDSTLKIQPAKLEDSAVYLCASSLAGNYEQYFGPGTRLTVT.

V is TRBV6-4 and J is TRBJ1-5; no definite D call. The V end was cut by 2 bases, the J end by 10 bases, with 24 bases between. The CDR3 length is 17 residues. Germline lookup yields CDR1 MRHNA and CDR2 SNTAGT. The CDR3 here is CASSDPFKLRRESPQHF. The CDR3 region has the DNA TGTGCCAGCAGTGACCCGTTTAAACTCCGCCGGGAATCACCCCAGCATTTT.

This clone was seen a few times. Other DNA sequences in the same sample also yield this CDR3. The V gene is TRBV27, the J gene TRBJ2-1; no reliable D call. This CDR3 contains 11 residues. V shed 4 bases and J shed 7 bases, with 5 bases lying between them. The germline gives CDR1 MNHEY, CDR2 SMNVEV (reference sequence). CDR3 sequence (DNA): TGTGCCAGCAGTTCTGGGAATGAGCAGTTCTTC. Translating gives CASSSGNEQFF.

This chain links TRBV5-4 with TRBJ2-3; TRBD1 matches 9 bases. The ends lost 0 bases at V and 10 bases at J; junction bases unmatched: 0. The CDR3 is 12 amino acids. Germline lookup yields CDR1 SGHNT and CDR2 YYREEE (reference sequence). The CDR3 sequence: CASSLGQGAQYF. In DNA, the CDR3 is TGTGCCAGCAGCTTGGGACAGGGGGCGCAGTATTTT.

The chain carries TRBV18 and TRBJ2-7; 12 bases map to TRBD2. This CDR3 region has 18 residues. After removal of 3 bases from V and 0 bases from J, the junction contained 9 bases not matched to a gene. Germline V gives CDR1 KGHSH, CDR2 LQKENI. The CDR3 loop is CASSPTRTSGTSSYEQYF. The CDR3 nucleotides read TGTGCCAGCTCACCGACGAGGACTAGCGGGACCAGCTCCTACGAGCAGTACTTC.